These T cell receptor beta chains were read from a single sample in a study of CD8+ T cells in alopecia areata. Generated by immunoSEQ multiplex PCR, the TCRdb table keeps only in-frame clones and is missing some. Of a few hundred thousand clones in the sample, 35% to 40% were seen once. The sample in question was CD4+ T cells sorted from blood, obtained at approximately week 34, from a patient treated with tofacitinib. The receptors come from a human donor with alopecia areata. The CDR3 runs from the conserved cysteine through the conserved F or W. A D gene is named only where the DNA matches it firmly. Not all rows give a size; the values are once, few, many and, for expanded clones, a class.

size,J,D,V,DNA,CDR3
-,TRBJ1-5,-,TRBV5-6,TGTGCCAGCAGCTTTTCGGCTTGGGATCAGCCCCAGCATTTT,CASSFSAWDQPQHF
-,TRBJ1-1,TRBD1,TRBV29-1,TGCAGCGTTGAAGATCCAGGGACAGGTAGCGACACTGAAGCTTTCTTT,CSVEDPGTGSDTEAFF
few,TRBJ2-5,-,TRBV5-1,TGCGCCAGCAGAGAAAACCCGGGGCAACAAGAGACCCAGTACTTC,CASRENPGQQETQYF
-,TRBJ2-7,TRBD2,TRBV5-1,TGCGCCAGCAGCTTGGGAGCTAGCGGAGAGCAGTACTTC,CASSLGASGEQYF
few,TRBJ2-3,-,TRBV7-9,TGTGCCAGCAGCCCAAGAGATACGCAGTATTTT,CASSPRDTQYF
-,TRBJ2-7,-,TRBV7-9,TGTGCCACCTCATACACGGGGATTACCTACGAGCAGTACTTC,CATSYTGITYEQYF
few,TRBJ1-1,-,TRBV6-5,TGTGCCAGCAGTTACTCGAGGGCGGGGCGGGAAGCTTTCTTT,CASSYSRAGREAFF
few,TRBJ1-5,-,TRBV5-6,TGTGCCAGCAGCTACGCGGGGACTGAGCCCCAGCATTTT,CASSYAGTEPQHF
-,TRBJ1-1,-,TRBV9,TGTGCCAGCAGCGCACTAACAGGGAACACTGAAGCTTTCTTT,CASSALTGNTEAFF
-,TRBJ2-3,TRBD2,TRBV7-9,TGTGCCAGCGAGCGGGGGGCTTCGGGGTCGCAGTATTTT,CASERGASGSQYF
-,TRBJ2-5,TRBD2,TRBV5-1,TGCGCCAGCAGCCCGCCTAGCGGGAGTGGTGGAGAGACCCAGTACTTC,CASSPPSGSGGETQYF
-,TRBJ2-7,-,TRBV18,TGTGCCAGCTCACCAGGAACGGCAACCGAGCAGTACTTC,CASSPGTATEQYF
-,TRBJ1-6,-,TRBV6-5,TGTGCCAGCAGAACGACAGAATATAATTCACCCCTCCACTTT,CASRTTEYNSPLHF
-,TRBJ2-7,-,TRBV4-1,TGCGCCAGCAGCCATCTTGGTGGGGGGAACGAGCAGTACTTC,CASSHLGGGNEQYF
-,TRBJ1-2,-,TRBV25-1,TGTGCCAGCAGTGAATCTGAGTCTCGAGGCTATGGCTACACCTTC,CASSESESRGYGYTF
-,TRBJ2-3,TRBD2,TRBV9,TGTGCCAGCAGCACCTCCCTAGCGGGGGCAGGGGATACGCAGTATTTT,CASSTSLAGAGDTQYF
few,TRBJ2-5,-,TRBV9,TGTGCCAGCAGCGCCTCAGGGGGGGAACAAGAGACCCAGTACTTC,CASSASGGEQETQYF
few,TRBJ2-3,TRBD2,TRBV4-2,TGTGCCAGCAGCCAAGGGGGCAGCGGGGGGGCCGGAGATACGCAGTATTTT,CASSQGGSGGAGDTQYF
-,TRBJ2-1,TRBD2,TRBV4-1,TGCGCCAGCAGCCAAGGGCGGGCTAGCGGGAGGGCCGATGAGCAGTTCTTC,CASSQGRASGRADEQFF
once,TRBJ1-3,-,TRBV30,TGTGCCTGGAGTTCAGGGGAGGGAAACACCATATATTTT,CAWSSGEGNTIYF
-,TRBJ2-7,-,TRBV5-1,TGCGCCAGCAGCCTACTCGACAGGCCTCCCTCCTACGAGCAGTACTTC,CASSLLDRPPSYEQYF
-,TRBJ2-1,TRBD1,TRBV25-1,TGTGCCAGCAGCATTTTGGACAGGGATGACAATGAGCAGTTCTTC,CASSILDRDDNEQFF
few,TRBJ1-1,TRBD1,TRBV19,TGTGCCAGTAGTGCCACCGGGACAGGGGGCAGGACTGAAGCTTTCTTT,CASSATGTGGRTEAFF
-,TRBJ2-1,TRBD2,TRBV6-1,TGTGCCAGCAGTGGCCAGACTAGCGGGAGAAATGAGCAGTTCTTC,CASSGQTSGRNEQFF
-,TRBJ2-1,-,TRBV14,TGTGCCAGCAGCCCCGGGACTTACAATGAGCAGTTCTTC,CASSPGTYNEQFF
-,TRBJ2-2,-,TRBV29-1,TGCAGCGTTGCAGAGGGGATTAACACCGGGGAGCTGTTTTTT,CSVAEGINTGELFF
few,TRBJ1-5,-,TRBV7-2,TGTGCCAGCAGCTACAAGGTCGGCAATCAGCCCCAGCATTTT,CASSYKVGNQPQHF
-,TRBJ2-2,-,TRBV19,TGTGCCAGTAGTATGAACTCAGGGGCCACCGGGGAGCTGTTTTTT,CASSMNSGATGELFF
-,TRBJ1-6,TRBD1,TRBV2,TGTGCCAGCAGTAGCTCTAGGACAGGGGGCTTAATTCCCCTCCACTTT,CASSSSRTGGLIPLHF
-,TRBJ1-2,-,TRBV30,TGTGCCTGGAGTGTATCCAGCTATGGCTACACCTTC,CAWSVSSYGYTF
few,TRBJ2-7,-,TRBV6-1,TGTGCCAGCAGCGACCCCGTCGGCCACGAGCAGTACTTC,CASSDPVGHEQYF
-,TRBJ2-3,-,TRBV7-3,TGTGCCAGCAGCCCCCAGACTAGAAGCGTTACTACAGATACGCAGTATTTT,CASSPQTRSVTTDTQYF
-,TRBJ2-1,-,TRBV5-1,TGCGCCAGCAGCTTGGCATTGAATGAGCAGTTCTTC,CASSLALNEQFF
few,TRBJ2-7,TRBD1,TRBV5-1,TGCGCCAGCAGCGTGTCAGGGGGCATAGTCTACGAGCAGTACTTC,CASSVSGGIVYEQYF
-,TRBJ1-1,-,TRBV5-6,TGTGCCAGCAGTTCTCTACCGAACACTGAAGCTTTCTTT,CASSSLPNTEAFF
-,TRBJ1-2,-,TRBV29-1,TGCAGCGTTGGCGAGAGGGATTATGGCTACACCTTC,CSVGERDYGYTF
-,TRBJ1-2,-,TRBV27,TGTGCCAGCAGCCGAACAGGAGATGGGGGCTACACCTTC,CASSRTGDGGYTF
-,TRBJ2-7,TRBD2,TRBV6-6,TGTGCCAGCGCCACTAGCGGGAGTGCGGCCGAGCAGTACTTC,CASATSGSAAEQYF
few,TRBJ2-6,-,TRBV29-1,TGCAGCGTTGCACCCGCTGGGGCCAACGTCCTGACTTTC,CSVAPAGANVLTF
-,TRBJ2-3,TRBD2,TRBV7-2,TGTGCCAGCAGCTTAGCCCTAGCGGGGGCTACAGATACGCAGTATTTT,CASSLALAGATDTQYF